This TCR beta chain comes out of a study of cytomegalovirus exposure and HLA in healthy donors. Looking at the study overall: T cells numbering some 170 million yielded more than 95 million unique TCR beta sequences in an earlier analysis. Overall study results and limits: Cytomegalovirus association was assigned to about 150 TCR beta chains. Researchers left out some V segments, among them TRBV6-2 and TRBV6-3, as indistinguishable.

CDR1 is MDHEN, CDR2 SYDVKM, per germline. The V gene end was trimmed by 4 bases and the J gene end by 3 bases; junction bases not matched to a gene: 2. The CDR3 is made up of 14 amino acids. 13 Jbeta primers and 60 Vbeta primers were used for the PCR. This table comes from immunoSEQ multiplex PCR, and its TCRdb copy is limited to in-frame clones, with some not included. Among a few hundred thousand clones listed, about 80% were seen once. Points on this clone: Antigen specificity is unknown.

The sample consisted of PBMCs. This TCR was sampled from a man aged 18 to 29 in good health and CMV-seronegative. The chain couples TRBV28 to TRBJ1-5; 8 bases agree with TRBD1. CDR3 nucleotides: TGTGCCAGCAGTTCGACAGGGGACAATCAGCCCCAGCATTTT. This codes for CASSSTGDNQPQHF. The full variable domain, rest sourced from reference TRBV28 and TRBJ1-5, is DVKVTQSSRYLVKRTGEKVFLECVQDMDHENMFWYRQDPGLGLRLIYFSYDVKMKEKGDIPEGYSVSREKKERFSLILESASTNQTSMYLCASSSTGDNQPQHFGDGTRLSIL.